A single sample gave rise to the 6 T cell receptor beta chains below, sequenced in a study of response to subunit inactivated influenza vaccine. TCRdb re-derived calls from the RT-PCR reads in MiXCR, one entry per CDR3 protein. The sample includes approximately 530,000 distinct CDR3 sequences, under 9% seen only once; the top ten take roughly 13%. This specimen was PBMCs from blood, taken about 23 months after vaccination. The receptors here all came from a man aged 50-75 years who received an inactivated influenza vaccine.

This clonotype has only a few counts. The chain links TRBV14 to TRBJ2-1, with 8 nucleotides matching TRBD2. The CDR3 consists of 15 residues. V shed 6 bases, J shed 7 bases, and the junction held 11 bases outside the gene matches. The germline V gene encodes CDR1 SGHDN and CDR2 FVKESK. CDR3 DNA: TGTGCCAGCAGTCTACTCGGGGCGGGAGGTAATGAGCAGTTCTTC. Amino acids: CASSLLGAGGNEQFF.

The chain couples TRBV12-3 or TRBV12-4 to TRBJ2-1, with 15 positions matching TRBD2. The CDR3 runs 21 residues. Trimming took 4 bases from V and 7 from J; bases not matched to a gene: 20. The chain's CDR3 is CASSWGQGRTSGRALRNEQFF. CDR3 nucleotide sequence: TGTGCCAGCAGTTGGGGACAGGGGAGGACTAGCGGGAGGGCCCTTAGAAATGAGCAGTTCTTC.

The J gene is TRBJ2-7, the V gene TRBV4-2; D is uncertain. There are 15 residues in the CDR3. Trimming removed 4 bases at V and 3 bases at J, with 16 bases between. Germline loops: CDR1 LGHNA, CDR2 YNFKEQ. The CDR3 DNA reads TGTGCCAGCAGCCCGATCAAATATACGGGCTACGAGCAGTACTTC. This encodes CASSPIKYTGYEQYF.

This clonotype was observed a few times. This chain uses TRBV6-5 with TRBJ2-3; possibly TRBD2 for D (11 bases). The V end lost 2 bases, the J end lost 0 bases, and 33 bases lay between the germline ends. Germline loops: CDR1 MNHEY, CDR2 SVGAGI. The CDR3 is 23 residues long. The CDR3 nucleotides are TGTGCCAGCAGTTACGGGACAGGGGAGGTAGCGGGAGGGCCATTCTCAAGCACAGATACGCAGTATTTT. Translation: CASSYGTGEVAGGPFSSTDTQYF.

On this clonotype itself: Mismatch with germline at one junction end may stem from a read error. J is TRBJ2-3 and V is TRBV11-2; 8 positions match TRBD2. CDR3 length: 15 amino acids. Looked up from germline, CDR1 is SGHAT and CDR2 is FQNNGV. CDR3 amino acids: CASGLAGSRADTQYF. DNA of the CDR3: TGTGCCAGCGGCTTAGCGGGGTCTCGGGCAGATACGCAGTATTTT.

This clonotype was observed at least ten times. The chain uses TRBV5-1 and TRBJ1-1; perhaps TRBD1 as D (6 bases). Germline CDR1 and CDR2: SGHRS and YFSETQ. Trimming took off 5 bases at V and 4 bases at J, with 15 bases between the two ends. The CDR3 is made up of 14 amino acids. In nucleotides, the CDR3 is TGCGCCAGCAGGTTCAGGGGCGCAGCCACTGAAGCTTTCTTT. Translated: CASRFRGAATEAFF.